The next 28 T cell receptor beta chains were all read from a single sample in a study of TIL therapy for anti-PD-1-resistant metastatic lung cancer. This was the immunoSEQ v3 assay. TCRdb keeps only in-frame clones here, not all; method: immunoSEQ multiplex PCR. In the table there are more than 55,000 clones, 55% to 70% of which are singletons. The time point is: pre-treatment sample, taken before nivolumab and TIL therapy. The sample was blood, taken at baseline. The receptors originated from a person between 30 and 79 years old with non-small cell lung cancer.

V is TRBV9 and J is TRBJ1-1; no clear D. Between the trimmed V and J ends, which lost 0 bases and 1 base, there was a span of 10 bases. The germline V gene encodes CDR1 SGDLS and CDR2 YYNGEE. The CDR3 runs 15 residues. CDR3 amino acids: CASSVGVDPNTEAFF. The CDR3 nucleotides read TGTGCCAGCAGCGTAGGGGTCGACCCGAACACTGAAGCTTTCTTT.

This sequence joins TRBV5-1 and TRBJ1-2; TRBD1 is a possible D gene (5 bases). The CDR3 runs to 14 residues. With 0 bases removed from V and 8 bases from J, the gap between germline ends came to 14 bases. Germline CDR1 reads SGHRS; CDR2 reads YFSETQ. The CDR3 sequence is CASSLVAGTGGYTF. CDR3 bases: TGCGCCAGCAGCTTGGTGGCGGGGACGGGAGGCTACACCTTC. The variable domain in full, completed from reference TRBV5-1 and TRBJ1-2, reads KAGVTQTPRYLIKTRGQQVTLSCSPISGHRSVSWYQQTPGQGLQFLFEYFSETQRNKGNFPGRFSGRQFSNSRSEMNVSTLELGDSALYLCASSLVAGTGGYTFGSGTRLTVV.

The chain carries TRBV10-2 and TRBJ2-2; 10 bases agree with TRBD2. Per the germline V gene, CDR1 is WSHSY and CDR2 is SAAADI. This CDR3 has 18 amino acids. V was clipped by 6 bases and J by 6 bases; unmatched bases: 16. The CDR3 loop is CASSSNRLAGLQAGELFF. The CDR3 DNA is TGCGCCAGCAGCTCAAATAGACTAGCGGGCCTTCAGGCCGGGGAGCTGTTTTTT.

The chain combines TRBV9 with TRBJ2-3; 7 bases line up with TRBD1. Looked up from germline, CDR1 is SGDLS and CDR2 is YYNGEE. The CDR3 contains 14 residues. V was pared by 4 bases and J by 2 bases, with 4 bases of the junction left unmatched. DNA of the CDR3: TGTGCCAGCAGCCCTACAGGGGACACAGATACGCAGTATTTT. It codes for CASSPTGDTDTQYF.

J is TRBJ1-3 and V is TRBV7-9, with TRBD1 as a possible D gene (5 bases). The germline V gene encodes CDR1 SEHNR and CDR2 FQNEAQ (reference sequence). V lost 5 bases, J lost 0 bases, and 14 bases lay in between. The CDR3 extends over 16 amino acids. CDR3 nucleotide sequence: TGTGCCAGCAGCCCCCCTAGGGGACCCTCTGGAAACACCATATATTTT. Translating it yields CASSPPRGPSGNTIYF.

The V call is TRBV5-1, the J call TRBJ1-5, with D hard to call. The CDR3 has 14 residues. The germline V gene encodes CDR1 SGHRS and CDR2 YFSETQ. The V end was cut by 1 base, the J end by 4 bases, with 9 bases between. The CDR3 reads CASSLMGGNQPQHF. CDR3 bases: TGCGCCAGCAGCTTGATGGGTGGAAATCAGCCCCAGCATTTT.

V usage is TRBV2 and J usage is TRBJ2-5; D is ambiguous. The V and J ends lost 8 bases and 0 bases respectively, with 4 bases between them. Germline V gives CDR1 SNHLY, CDR2 FYNNEI. There are 11 residues in the CDR3. The chain's CDR3 is CASVYQETQYF. CDR3 coding DNA: TGTGCCAGCGTGTACCAAGAGACCCAGTACTTC.

The chain employs TRBV13 and TRBJ2-7, with TRBD2 matching 7 bases. The CDR3 loop spans 14 amino acids. Trimming cost V 4 bases and J 4 bases; bases outside gene matches: 7. Germline CDR1 and CDR2: PRHDT and FYEKMQ (reference sequence). For the CDR3, the DNA is TGTGCCAGCAGCTCCCCGGGGCGGGGGTACGAGCAGTACTTC. The encoded protein is CASSSPGRGYEQYF.

The chain links TRBV4-1 to TRBJ2-7, with TRBD2 matching 7 bases. The CDR3 is made up of 14 amino acids. Germline V gene lookup returns CDR1 MGHRA and CDR2 YSYEKL. Unmatched junction bases numbered 3, after V lost 1 base and J lost 3 bases. DNA of the CDR3: TGCGCCAGCAGCCAAGGGGGGAGGGACTACGAGCAGTACTTC. Amino acids: CASSQGGRDYEQYF.

Details on this clone: The junction differs from germline at one of its ends, possibly a read error. This chain joins TRBV7-7 and TRBJ2-1; perhaps TRBD2 as D (6 bases). The germline V gene has CDR1 SSHAT and CDR2 FNYEAQ (reference sequence). This CDR3 comprises 14 residues. Here the CDR3 reads CASSLNLAYNEQFF. CDR3 DNA sequence: TGTGCTAGCAGCTTAAATCTAGCGTATAATGAGCAGTTCTTC.

The chain employs TRBV11-3 and TRBJ2-3, with TRBD1 as a possible D gene (6 bases). CDR1 and CDR2 from the germline V gene are SGHNT and YENEEA. The CDR3 totals 15 residues. Deletions cut 2 bases from V and 5 bases from J, with 14 bases between. The CDR3 bases are TGTGCCAGCAGCTTAAGTTGGGGGCGCAGAGATACGCAGTATTTT. Translation gives CASSLSWGRRDTQYF.

The J gene is TRBJ2-2, the V gene TRBV11-2, with unresolved D. The ends were cut back, 6 bases at V and 1 base at J, with 6 bases in the middle. The CDR3 spans 13 residues. Germline CDR1 is SGHAT and CDR2 is FQNNGV. The CDR3 nucleotides are TGTGCCAGCAGGAACCTGAACACCGGGGAGCTGTTTTTT. The encoded protein is CASRNLNTGELFF.

This clone was counted only a few times. The chain employs TRBV27 and TRBJ2-1, with 13 bases fitting TRBD2. Germline V gene sequence: CDR1 MNHEY, CDR2 SMNVEV (reference sequence). The CDR3 sequence is 16 residues long. V lost 4 bases, J lost 9 bases, and 9 bases stayed unmatched. Here the CDR3 DNA reads TGTGCCAGCAGTTCCCTCGGGACTAGCGGGAAGGGTGAGCAGTTCTTC. It is translated as CASSSLGTSGKGEQFF.

This clone was detected only a few times. The rearrangement links TRBV7-2 to TRBJ2-1; 7 bases fit TRBD2. This CDR3 spans 16 amino acids. The germline gives CDR1 SGHTA, CDR2 FQGNSA. The V segment lost 4 bases and the J segment 0 bases; nucleotides outside the gene matches: 6. The CDR3 DNA reads TGTGCCAGCAGCTATAGAGCGGGAAGCTCCTACAATGAGCAGTTCTTC. As protein: CASSYRAGSSYNEQFF.

The V and J genes are TRBV10-3 and TRBJ1-1; maybe TRBD1 (6 bases). The V end lost 6 bases, the J end lost 3 bases, and 17 bases lay between the germline ends. The length of the CDR3 is 15 residues. Germline values: CDR1 ENHRY, CDR2 SYGVKD. The CDR3 spells CAISARDKRDTEAFF. The CDR3 region has the DNA TGTGCCATCAGCGCCCGGGACAAGAGAGACACTGAAGCTTTCTTT.

The CDR3 DNA sequence: TGTGCCAGCAGCCCCTGGACAACCACTGAAGCTTTCTTT. Translation: CASSPWTTTEAFF. The V and J genes are TRBV5-8 and TRBJ1-1, with D tentatively TRBD1 (5 bases). The V end was cut by 4 bases, the J end by 4 bases, with 11 bases between. CDR1 is SGHTS and CDR2 is YDEGEE in the germline V gene. The CDR3 totals 13 residues.

CDR3 protein: CASSYAGHGYTF. CDR3 in DNA: TGTGCCAGCAGTTACGCAGGCCATGGCTACACCTTC. The chain recombines TRBV6-5 with TRBJ1-2; D is uncertain. CDR3 size: 12 residues. Germline V CDR1 and CDR2: MNHEY, SVGAGI. Trimming pared 2 bases from V and 6 bases from J, leaving 7 bases between.

The sample holds a few counts of this clone. This chain's CDR3 is CASSATLPETQYF. The DNA of the CDR3 is TGTGCCAGCAGTGCCACTTTGCCAGAGACCCAGTACTTC. This rearrangement joins TRBV28 to TRBJ2-5; D is uncertain. CDR1 and CDR2 (germline): MDHEN, SYDVKM. Trimming left V 5 bases short and J 4 bases short, with 11 bases between. The CDR3 spans 13 residues. The full variable domain, its missing parts supplied by reference TRBV28 and TRBJ2-5, is DVKVTQSSRYLVKRTGEKVFLECVQDMDHENMFWYRQDPGLGLRLIYFSYDVKMKEKGDIPEGYSVSREKKERFSLILESASTNQTSMYLCASSATLPETQYFGPGTRLLVL.

The rearrangement joins TRBV4-1 to TRBJ1-2, with 8 bases matching TRBD1. This CDR3 contains 15 residues. J lost 4 bases, V lost 4 bases, and 8 bases had no gene match. Germline CDR1 MGHRA, CDR2 YSYEKL. DNA for the CDR3: TGCGCCAGCAGCCCTATAGACAGGGGTGGCTATGGCTACACCTTC. Encoded protein: CASSPIDRGGYGYTF.

This chain uses TRBV19 with TRBJ2-1; a weak D match, TRBD2 (6 bases). The V gene's germline CDR1 is LNHDA and CDR2 SQIVND (reference sequence). Trimming shortened V by 8 bases and J by 4 bases, and 9 bases separated the two germline ends. The CDR3 totals 12 residues. CDR3 DNA sequence: TGTGCCAGTCAGGACTATTACAATGAGCAGTTCTTC. It translates to CASQDYYNEQFF.

The V and J genes are TRBV15 and TRBJ2-5; TRBD2 matches at 9 bases. The CDR3 length is 15 residues. Germline lookup yields CDR1 LNHNV and CDR2 YYDKDF (reference sequence). The ends lost 1 base at V and 5 bases at J; junction bases unmatched: 5. CDR3 sequence reads: CATSRGDSGSETQYF. The CDR3 bases are TGTGCCACCAGCAGAGGGGATAGCGGGAGTGAGACCCAGTACTTC.

This chain connects TRBV5-1 to TRBJ1-6; D not certain. The CDR3 is made up of 15 amino acids. V lost 0 bases and J 8 bases, leaving 12 bases between the germline ends. The germline CDR1 and CDR2 sequences are SGHRS and YFSETQ. For the CDR3, the DNA is TGCGCCAGCAGCTTGGGGTATGGGGAAGATTCACCCCTCCACTTT. The encoded protein is CASSLGYGEDSPLHF. Filled out from reference TRBV5-1 and TRBJ1-6, the complete variable domain reads KAGVTQTPRYLIKTRGQQVTLSCSPISGHRSVSWYQQTPGQGLQFLFEYFSETQRNKGNFPGRFSGRQFSNSRSEMNVSTLELGDSALYLCASSLGYGEDSPLHFGNGTRLTVT.

This clone was seen only once. The rearrangement links TRBV6-1 to TRBJ2-7; TRBD2 matches 11 bases. V shed 7 bases, J shed 1 base, and the junction held 3 bases outside the gene matches. The CDR3 loop spans 14 amino acids. Germline CDR1 reads MNHNS; CDR2 reads SASEGT. CDR3 sequence (DNA): TGTGCCAGCACCCGACTAGCGGGATCCTACGAGCAGTACTTC. This codes for CASTRLAGSYEQYF.

This clone has more than one count but fewer than ten. This chain links TRBV18 with TRBJ1-3; D uncertain. V was trimmed by 2 bases and J by 1 base, leaving 6 bases between them. The CDR3 runs 14 residues. Per germline, CDR1 KGHSH and CDR2 LQKENI. DNA of the CDR3: TGTGCCAGCTCACCAAATCAATCTGGAAACACCATATATTTT. This gives the protein CASSPNQSGNTIYF. The full variable domain, with the rest looked up from reference TRBV18 and TRBJ1-3, is NAGVMQNPRHLVRRRGQEARLRCSPMKGHSHVYWYRQLPEEGLKFMVYLQKENIIDESGMPKERFSAEFPKEGPSILRIQQVVRGDSAAYFCASSPNQSGNTIYFGEGSWLTVV.

This chain joins TRBV9 and TRBJ1-3; D is unclear. V shed 0 bases and J shed 0 bases, with 13 bases lying between them. The CDR3 length is 17 residues. From germline, CDR1 is SGDLS and CDR2 YYNGEE. The CDR3 DNA is TGTGCCAGCAGCGTAGGGGCAGGCCCTTTCTCTGGAAACACCATATATTTT. Its protein is CASSVGAGPFSGNTIYF.

The chain is built from TRBV10-3 and TRBJ1-3; D remains unclear. Germline CDR1 reads ENHRY; CDR2 reads SYGVKD. The CDR3 is 14 amino acids. V was cut by 10 bases and J by 1 base, with 14 bases left in between. CDR3 sequence: CATADIDSGNTIYF. The CDR3 DNA is TGTGCCACTGCTGACATAGATTCTGGAAACACCATATATTTT.

This chain uses TRBV5-6 with TRBJ2-3; D might be TRBD2 (6 bases). The CDR3 contains 16 residues. The V end lost 1 base, the J end lost 1 base, and 13 bases lay between the germline ends. Per germline, CDR1 SGHDT and CDR2 YYEEEE. The CDR3 spells CASSLKQSSGTDTQYF. The CDR3 region has the DNA TGTGCCAGCAGCTTGAAGCAGTCTAGCGGCACAGATACGCAGTATTTT.

This chain joins TRBV27 and TRBJ1-2; D gene uncertain. Germline CDR1 MNHEY, CDR2 SMNVEV (reference sequence). V was clipped by 5 bases and J by 3 bases, with 16 bases between them. This CDR3 is 15 amino acids long. The CDR3 here is CASSLRHPGDYGYTF. CDR3 nucleotide sequence: TGTGCCAGCAGTCTGCGGCATCCTGGGGACTATGGCTACACCTTC.